The 20 T cell receptor beta chains below come from one sample, sequenced in a study of T cells in Graves' hyperthyroidism and ophthalmopathy. RNA transcripts provided the source from which TCR beta CDR3 regions were amplified. The primer set for the first-round RT-PCR of the TCR CDR3 was HTBI. From the multiplex PCR reads, TCRdb called clonotypes with MiXCR, one entry per CDR3 protein. The data show roughly 380,000 distinct CDR3 sequences, around 13% seen once. Material: blood. Every receptor here comes from an older woman with Graves' hyperthyroidism.

The count of this clonotype is one. The V gene is TRBV19, the J gene TRBJ2-3; TRBD1 matches at 10 bases. V shed 8 bases, J shed 6 bases, and the junction held 11 bases outside the gene matches. CDR3 length: 15 residues. Germline V gene sequence: CDR1 LNHDA, CDR2 SQIVND (reference sequence). This CDR3 is CASAPGQGVYDTQYF. In DNA, the CDR3 is TGTGCCAGTGCGCCTGGACAGGGGGTATACGATACGCAGTATTTT.

As for this clonotype: One end of the junction is discordant with germline, which a read error may explain. The chain combines TRBV10-3 with TRBJ1-5; TRBD1 matches 11 bases. The CDR3 runs 15 residues. The germline V gene encodes CDR1 ENHRY and CDR2 SYGVKD. The CDR3 spells CTISDGGQGGQPQHF. The CDR3 nucleotides read TGTACCATCAGTGATGGGGGACAGGGGGGTCAGCCCCAGCATTTT.

The J gene is TRBJ2-7, the V gene TRBV14, with D possibly being TRBD2 (5 bases). V lost 4 bases, J lost 5 bases, and 12 bases lay in between. In germline, CDR1 is SGHDN, CDR2 FVKESK. CDR3 size: 13 residues. The CDR3 region is CASSLPGGNEQYF. CDR3 DNA: TGTGCCAGCAGCCTCCCTGGAGGAAACGAGCAGTACTTC.

The chain uses TRBV10-3 and TRBJ2-7; D is possibly TRBD2 (6 bases). The V end was cut by 4 bases, the J end by 6 bases, with 10 bases between. This CDR3 comprises 12 residues. Germline V gives CDR1 ENHRY, CDR2 SYGVKD. The CDR3 DNA reads as TGTGCCATCAGTGGCCAGGGAGGCGAGCAGTACTTC. This gives the protein CAISGQGGEQYF.

This clonotype was seen many times. This chain joins TRBV6-1 and TRBJ1-1; no firm D call. Per germline, CDR1 MNHNS and CDR2 SASEGT. Trimming pared 4 bases from V and 1 base from J, leaving 4 bases between. The CDR3 contains 12 residues. The CDR3, as DNA: TGTGCCAGCAGTGTACAGAACACTGAAGCTTTCTTT. Its protein product is CASSVQNTEAFF.

The sample holds many counts of this clonotype. The chain has TRBV12-3 or TRBV12-4 and TRBJ2-5; 7 positions match TRBD2. J gave up 5 bases and V 2 bases, and 14 bases lay outside the gene matches. The CDR3 sequence is 17 residues long. DNA of the CDR3: TGTGCCAGCAGTTTACAGAGCGGGACTACCCTGGGGGAGACCCAGTACTTC. Its translation: CASSLQSGTTLGETQYF.

V and J are TRBV25-1 and TRBJ2-4; 12 bases fit TRBD1. The germline gives CDR1 MGHDK, CDR2 SYGVNS. This CDR3 has 15 residues. With V trimmed by 3 bases and J by 8 bases, 5 bases remained unmatched. The CDR3 nucleotides read TGTGCCAGCAGTGACTCGGGACAGGGGGCGGACATTCAGTACTTC. It is translated as CASSDSGQGADIQYF.

Many counts were recorded for this clonotype. The rearrangement links TRBV3-1 to TRBJ2-3; D gene ambiguous. Per germline, CDR1 LGHDT and CDR2 YNNKEL (reference sequence). The CDR3 loop spans 12 amino acids. The V and J ends lost 0 bases and 8 bases respectively, with 6 bases between them. CDR3 in amino acids: CASSQDPFTQYF. DNA of the CDR3: TGTGCCAGCAGCCAAGACCCCTTTACGCAGTATTTT.

The chain is built from TRBV10-1 and TRBJ2-1; a weak D match, TRBD2 (5 bases). V lost 4 bases to trimming and J lost 4 bases, with 14 bases between them. Germline V gene sequence: CDR1 WNHNN, CDR2 SYGVQD (reference sequence). CDR3 length: 15 amino acids. CDR3 coding DNA: TGCGCCAGCAGTGTCAGGAGAGGGTCTTACAATGAGCAGTTCTTC. Translated, it gives CASSVRRGSYNEQFF.

J is TRBJ2-7 and V is TRBV29-1; 7 bases agree with TRBD1. The CDR3 contains 12 residues. V lost 6 bases, J lost 3 bases, and 5 bases stayed unmatched. Per germline, CDR1 SQVTM and CDR2 ANQGSEA. CDR3: CSVYRGGYEQYF. DNA for the CDR3: TGCAGCGTATACAGGGGCGGCTACGAGCAGTACTTC.

J is TRBJ2-5 and V is TRBV6-2 or TRBV6-3; TRBD2 matches 7 bases. CDR1 and CDR2 from the germline V gene are MNHEY and SVGEGT. The CDR3 contains 15 residues. Unmatched junction bases numbered 8, after V lost 2 bases and J lost 5 bases. CDR3 nucleotides: TGTGCCAGCAGTTACGGGATCAGCGGGATGGAGACCCAGTACTTC. As protein: CASSYGISGMETQYF.

This clonotype was picked up a small number of times. CDR3 region: CASSPGQVFYEQYF. CDR3 nucleotide sequence: TGTGCCAGCAGCCCGGGTCAAGTTTTCTACGAGCAGTACTTC. The gene calls are TRBV7-2 and TRBJ2-7, with D hard to call. Germline V gives CDR1 SGHTA, CDR2 FQGNSA. CDR3 length: 14 residues. The V end lost 5 bases, the J end lost 3 bases, and 14 bases lay between the germline ends.

This sequence joins TRBV19 and TRBJ1-2; 9 nucleotides agree with TRBD1. The CDR3 runs to 16 residues. The germline gives CDR1 LNHDA, CDR2 SQIVND (reference sequence). V lost 0 bases and J lost 4; bases outside the gene matches: 6. Here the CDR3 reads CASSIDPGQGIYGYTF. The DNA for the CDR3 is TGTGCCAGTAGTATAGATCCCGGACAGGGGATCTATGGCTACACCTTC.

This clonotype was counted at least ten times. The chain combines TRBV30 with TRBJ1-5, with a weak D call TRBD1 (6 bases). The CDR3 has 13 amino acids. The germline V and J ends were trimmed by 0 bases and 7 bases, with 10 bases remaining between them. Germline V gives CDR1 GTSNPN, CDR2 SVGIG (reference sequence). Written as DNA, the CDR3 is TGTGCCTGGAGTGTAACTCAGGGGCAGCCCCAGCATTTT. This translates into CAWSVTQGQPQHF.

Ten or more counts support this clonotype. This chain joins TRBV11-2 and TRBJ2-5, with D perhaps TRBD1 (6 bases). Germline CDR1 and CDR2: SGHAT and FQNNGV. CDR3 length equals 16 residues. Trimming pared 5 bases from V and 0 bases from J, leaving 16 bases between. CDR3 residues: CASSDWTETYQETQYF. The CDR3 coding sequence is TGTGCCAGCAGCGATTGGACAGAAACATACCAAGAGACCCAGTACTTC.

This clonotype was counted many times. The chain recombines TRBV24-1 with TRBJ2-6; D ambiguous. With 5 bases removed from V and 2 bases from J, the gap between germline ends came to 0 bases. This CDR3 spans 12 amino acids. Per germline, CDR1 KGHDR and CDR2 SFDVKD. CDR3 DNA: TGTGCCACCAGTGCTGGGGCCAACGTCCTGACTTTC. It specifies CATSAGANVLTF.

This clonotype was seen a few times. This rearrangement joins TRBV11-3 to TRBJ1-1; a possible D gene is TRBD1 (6 bases). This CDR3 region has 15 residues. The germline V gene has CDR1 SGHNT and CDR2 YENEEA. V dropped 5 bases and J dropped 1 base, with 14 bases sitting between them. The CDR3 bases are TGTGCCAGCAGCCCGGGGGCCGCGGGGAACACTGAAGCTTTCTTT. Protein: CASSPGAAGNTEAFF.

This clonotype was counted ten times or more. The rearrangement links TRBV7-9 to TRBJ2-3; the match to TRBD2 covers 7 bases. The CDR3 is 15 residues long. Germline-derived CDR1 and CDR2 are SEHNR and FQNEAQ (reference sequence). With 6 bases clipped from V and 3 bases from J, the junction kept 9 bases outside the gene matches. The chain's CDR3 is CASRWTRAGTDTQYF. The DNA of the CDR3 is TGTGCCAGCAGATGGACTAGGGCAGGGACAGATACGCAGTATTTT. The whole variable domain, filled in from reference TRBV7-9 and TRBJ2-3, reads DTGVSQNPRHKITKRGQNVTFRCDPISEHNRLYWYRQTLGQGPEFLTYFQNEAQLEKSRLLSDRFSAERPKGSFSTLEIQRTEQGDSAMYLCASRWTRAGTDTQYFGPGTRLTVL.

This clonotype was recorded at least ten times. This chain connects TRBV7-9 to TRBJ2-5; 8 bases align to TRBD2. V trimming: 5 bases; J trimming: 3 bases; junction bases outside the gene matches: 11. There are 16 residues in the CDR3. Looked up from germline, CDR1 is SEHNR and CDR2 is FQNEAQ (reference sequence). The CDR3 reads CASSISTSALEETQYF. The CDR3 nucleotides read TGTGCCAGCAGCATTTCGACTAGCGCCTTAGAAGAGACCCAGTACTTC.

This clonotype occurred a few times. The rearrangement links TRBV19 to TRBJ2-6, with D hard to call. The CDR3 is 11 amino acids. Germline V gene lookup returns CDR1 LNHDA and CDR2 SQIVND (reference sequence). V was shortened by 8 bases and J by 4 bases, with 3 bases between the two germline ends. In DNA form, the CDR3 reads TGTGCCAGTTCGGGGGCCAACGTCCTGACTTTC. Translated: CASSGANVLTF. Full variable domain (outside the CDR3, taken from reference TRBV19 and TRBJ2-6): DGGITQSPKYLFRKEGQNVTLSCEQNLNHDAMYWYRQDPGQGLRLIYYSQIVNDFQKGDIAEGYSVSREKKESFPLTVTSAQKNPTAFYLCASSGANVLTFGAGSRLTVL.